This TCR beta chain was recovered during a study of CXCR3-negative and CXCR3-positive naive CD8 T cells. Study-level points and caveats: Memory CD8+ cells had much lower diversity, and both naive subsets had comparably high diversity. Post-cryopreservation CXCR3 expression was partly diminished, and the bulk of assays employed fresh PBMCs.

The CDR3 consists of 15 residues. In germline, CDR1 is DFQATT, CDR2 SNEGSKA (reference sequence). A word on this clonotype: Its antigen is not known.

Libraries were UMI-labeled 5' RACE TRB cDNA. From the 5' RACE reads, TCRdb lists one entry per CDR3 protein and no DNA. This sample's table has fewer than 95,000 distinct CDR3 sequences. Every CD8+ subset sample held a few hundred thousand flow-sorted cells, done in triplicate. This TCR derives from a human donor in good health. Some clones in this sample may be carry-over from other donors' samples. The sequenced sample was naive CXCR3- CD8+ T cells from blood. Subset indicated: CD45RO-CCR7+CD27+CD95- naive CD8+ T cells lacking CXCR3 (TNR3-). The chain uses TRBV20-1 and TRBJ2-1; there is no DNA to check the TCRdb D call of TRBD1. CDR3 in amino acids: CSARELGGAYNEQFF.